This section outlines one T cell receptor beta chain sequence together with its context. Its antigen remains unidentified. No qualities accompany the bases; no much larger clone lies one base away. Donors were healthy HIV-negative adults with no recently reported acute infections or vaccinations. Only Caucasian adults living in Nashville, Tennessee, USA were represented among the donors. CD4+ T cells were enriched by magnetic negative selection; naive cells were then positively selected on CD45RA, and the negative fraction formed the memory subset. Blood was collected by leukapheresis, and PBMCs were isolated by Ficoll-Histopaque density gradient centrifugation and then cryopreserved in liquid nitrogen vapor phase. Purity and quantity of every magnetically sorted T cell population were checked by analytical flow cytometry. Each sorted fraction had its genomic DNA isolated and then quantified by UV absorbance on a Nanodrop 2000c.

The sample comes from a study of shared clonotypes between healthy human individuals (TCRdb year 2020). General notes on the study: Two women and a few men aged 18 to 49 years were included in the cohort. For each donor, CD4 naive and CD4 memory were each given three plates, CD8 naive was given two plates, and CD8 memory was given one plate. Blood TCR repertoires of several healthy adults were deeply sequenced to estimate repertoire size and the extent of clonotype sharing between individuals. Libraries were prepared and TCR repertoires were sequenced by different laboratories using diverse techniques, in order to increase sequencing depth and limit assay-specific biases. Per donor, leukapheresis produced somewhere between about 0.94 and 9.5 billion PBMCs. The study at large found these results: Sharing across several donors was observed for 4.5% to 6.5% of naive CD4, around 3.5% of naive CD8, 2% to 2.5% of memory CD4, and around 0.42% of memory CD8 clonotypes. Compared with non-shared clonotypes, clonotypes shared by all four sorted-subset donors had higher generation probabilities. Estimated clonotype richness was generally larger for naive than for memory subsets. Sampling was restricted to blood, and TCR repertoires in tissues likely differ from the TCR repertoires found in blood. Pairwise subsampling indicated that sequencing depth was expected to affect the degree of clonotype sharing among donors. Because the study included only a small number of donors, the genetic and exposure-history diversity represented was limited. Incomplete sequencing was indicated by rarefaction of sorted-subset datasets, despite the large sequencing depth.

TCR CDR3 regions were amplified from genomic DNA by multiplex PCR using the deep immunoSEQ assay. Extracted genomic DNA from each cell subset was spread evenly across all wells of several immunoSEQ 96-well plates, with each plate serving as a replicate. For sorted subsets, 200 to 250 ng of genomic DNA, equivalent to tens of thousands of T cell genomes, went into each replicate PCR. Purified libraries were quantified with a Qubit 3.0 fluorometer, sized on a Bioanalyzer 2100, and re-quantified with the KAPA Library Quantification kit. Every immunoSEQ 96-well plate was sequenced on a separate single-read 150-cycle Illumina NextSeq 550 flow cell. As for how the authors treated the data: Because the immunoSEQ output held only junctional sequences and lacked quality scores, the filtering could not match the filtering applied to full-length reads. To assign V/J genes and CDR3, sequences were annotated against IMGT germline references using PyIR, a Python wrapper for IgBLAST v1.9. Reads were removed for weak V/J assignments (E-value above 1e-6), missing CDR3, stop codons, out-of-frame junctions, or ambiguous translated residues. V3J clonotypes were defined as sequences sharing an identical inferred V gene, J gene, and CDR3 amino acid sequence. To compute the percentage overlap between repertoires, the number of shared unique clonotypes was divided by the size of the smaller repertoire. Richness of each repertoire was evaluated using RTK rarefaction, the Chao1 estimator, and Recon v2.1 estimates of unobserved clonotypes. OLGA was used to compute generation probabilities for all TCRbeta clonotypes that the gDNA method yielded from a few donors. In TCRdb, the immuneACCESS table is reduced to in-frame sequences with V and J assigned. These tables do not hold every clone; where another copy was compared, an unresolved V gene accounts for under half, and the others remain unexplained. V and J calls plus clone size are reproduced from that table; the DNA served to infer D and trimming. A total of around 700,000 clones appear in this sample, approximately 73% of them only once. The top ten clonotypes cover 1.5% to 2% of the sample.

The germline V gene supplies CDR1 KGHSH and CDR2 LQKENI. The CDR3 covers 14 residues, taking in both the cysteine and the phenylalanine. The CDR3 DNA has 42 bases and is translated from base 1. V sheds 2 bases and J sheds 8 bases, leaving 15 bases between their ends. The sequence was obtained from a woman under 40 in good health. The sequencing sample was made of memory CD4+ T cells sorted from blood. What the cell subset or site label conveys for this sample: CD45RA-negative fraction. In this chain, TRBV18 is recombined with TRBJ1-2; the D gene lacks a confident call. The CDR3 amino acid sequence is: CASSPEEELIGYTF. In nucleotide form, the sequence is TGTGCCAGCTCACCAGAAGAGGAGTTGATAGGCTACACCTTC. With the portions outside the CDR3 filled from the reference TRBV18 and TRBJ1-2 genes, the complete variable region becomes NAGVMQNPRHLVRRRGQEARLRCSPMKGHSHVYWYRQLPEEGLKFMVYLQKENIIDESGMPKERFSAEFPKEGPSILRIQQVVRGDSAAYFCASSPEEELIGYTFGSGTRLTVV.